This T cell receptor beta chain came from a study of blood T cell repertoires in COVID-19. In the original analysis: Amplification of reference gene primers provided the estimated nucleated cell counts. Clones were sequenced by immunoSEQ multiplex PCR, and TCRdb holds only the in-frame ones, with some missing. V, J and clone size were drawn from that table, and D and trimming were deduced from the DNA. The sample lists about 370,000 clones, 75% to 90% occurring once. This clone was seen once. Which cohort a participant joined came from the clinical history participants gave. J gave up 3 bases and V 6 bases, and 4 bases lay outside the gene matches. Per the germline V gene, CDR1 is MNHEY and CDR2 is SVGAGI. This CDR3 is 13 amino acids long.

The chain joins TRBV6-5 to TRBJ1-1, with 7 bases that match TRBD1. The sequenced sample consisted of PBMCs or T cells enriched from blood (not recorded which). This clonotype was sampled from a man younger than 35 who had recovered from COVID-19. The CDR3 nucleotides read TGTGCCAGCAGCGCCAGGGGGGACACTGAAGCTTTCTTT. It yields the protein CASSARGDTEAFF.